The TCR beta chain described here comes from a study of blood T cell repertoires in COVID-19. Study background: The United States, Italy and Spain supplied acute and convalescent COVID-19 samples. Nucleic acid was either cDNA or gDNA, and it came from T cells, B-cell-depleted T cells, or PBMCs.

This CDR3 is built from 14 residues. Germline V CDR1 and CDR2: MNHGY, SAAAGT. The ends were cut back, 7 bases at V and 0 bases at J, with 9 bases in the middle. Sequencing was performed with immunoSEQ multiplex PCR; in TCRdb, only in-frame clones are kept and a portion is missing. Seen here are roughly 300,000 clones, roughly 90% observed once, and the top ten hold roughly 7%. The rearrangement links TRBV6-8 to TRBJ1-4, with TRBD1 as a possible D gene (5 bases). The receptor's source is a woman aged 25 to 45 with COVID-19, enrolled during active disease. The sequencing sample was made of peripheral blood. In DNA form, the CDR3 reads TGTGCCAGCACCAAGGGGACAACTAATGAAAAACTGTTTTTT. Translation: CASTKGTTNEKLFF.